Below, 26 T cell receptor beta chains from the same sample are listed, as sequenced in a study of low-dose radiotherapy and immunotherapy resistance in tumors. TCRs underwent roughly 20 PCR cycles of amplification with a constant-region primer and V-primer adapter. Via MiXCR, TCRdb re-called the reads, giving one row per CDR3 protein. The sample consists of about 50,000 distinct CDR3 sequences, 12% of them appearing once. Stated time point: before trial treatment. Sequenced here: PBMCs, sampled before treatment. The source of these receptors is a female donor with ovarian cancer.

This clonotype was recorded many times. The chain uses TRBV19 and TRBJ2-3; 8 bases align to TRBD2. Germline CDR1 LNHDA, CDR2 SQIVND (reference sequence). Trimming cost V 0 bases and J 2 bases; bases outside gene matches: 10. This CDR3 region has 18 residues. This CDR3 is CASSIDRVAGTSTDTQYF. CDR3 nucleotides: TGTGCCAGTAGTATAGATCGCGTAGCGGGGACCTCCACAGATACGCAGTATTTT.

This clonotype was observed at least ten times. The chain joins TRBV29-1 to TRBJ2-1, with 8 bases identical to TRBD2. The length of the CDR3 is 15 residues. Germline V gene data show CDR1 as SQVTM and CDR2 as ANQGSEA. V was clipped by 3 bases and J by 0 bases; unmatched bases: 4. This CDR3 is CSVEGSGSSYNEQFF. In nucleotides, the CDR3 is TGCAGCGTTGAGGGCAGCGGGAGCTCCTACAATGAGCAGTTCTTC.

This clonotype was counted many times. The chain is built from TRBV10-3 and TRBJ1-6, with TRBD1 as a possible D gene (6 bases). The V end was cut by 10 bases, the J end by 7 bases, with 14 bases between. The CDR3 runs 13 residues. CDR1 and CDR2 from the germline V gene are ENHRY and SYGVKD. The CDR3 DNA is TGTGCCAGCCGGGACACGGAGAATTCACCCCTCCACTTT. It codes for CASRDTENSPLHF.

This clonotype was counted at least ten times. The chain links TRBV3-1 to TRBJ2-7; TRBD2 might be the D (5 bases). Germline V gives CDR1 LGHDT, CDR2 YNNKEL (reference sequence). The CDR3 is 15 residues long. Trimming took off 0 bases at V and 6 bases at J, with 15 bases between the two ends. The CDR3 DNA reads TGTGCCAGCAGCCAAGATCGGGCGGGCGTCCTCGAGCAGTACTTC. Protein: CASSQDRAGVLEQYF.

This clonotype came up many times. The chain couples TRBV20-1 to TRBJ1-5; the D gene is possibly TRBD1 (5 bases). V shed 3 bases and J shed 0 bases, with 12 bases lying between them. Germline CDR1 DFQATT, CDR2 SNEGSKA (reference sequence). CDR3 length: 15 residues. The CDR3, as DNA: TGCAGTGCTAGGGCCGGGACCGATAGCAATCAGCCCCAGCATTTT. It encodes CSARAGTDSNQPQHF.

With respect to this clonotype: A far more abundant clone sits one base away, making this likely a read error. The rearrangement uses TRBV5-1 and TRBJ2-1; D possibly corresponds to TRBD1 (6 bases). Trimming removed 4 bases from V and 10 bases from J, with 21 bases in between. Germline V lookup: CDR1 SGHRS, CDR2 YFSETQ. This CDR3 is 15 amino acids long. This CDR3 reads CASSPGQLSSYEQFF. The CDR3 nucleotides read TGCGCCAGCAGCCCGGGACAACTTAGCTCCTACGAGCAGTTCTTC. Full variable domain (rest looked up from reference TRBV5-1 and TRBJ2-1): KAGVTQTPRYLIKTRGQQVTLSCSPISGHRSVSWYQQTPGQGLQFLFEYFSETQRNKGNFPGRFSGRQFSNSRSEMNVSTLELGDSALYLCASSPGQLSSYEQFFGPGTRLTVL.

The sample holds many counts of this clonotype. The chain has TRBV4-1 and TRBJ2-7; 10 bases are shared with TRBD1. The CDR3 totals 15 residues. Looked up from germline, CDR1 is MGHRA and CDR2 is YSYEKL. J lost 3 bases, V lost 4 bases, and 6 bases had no gene match. The CDR3 DNA reads TGCGCCAGCAGCCTCCGGGACAGGGGAGGCTACGAGCAGTACTTC. Its translation: CASSLRDRGGYEQYF.

In its sample, this clonotype was seen many times. The chain is built from TRBV25-1 and TRBJ2-5; TRBD2 is a possible D gene (6 bases). Germline-derived CDR1 and CDR2 are MGHDK and SYGVNS. CDR3 length equals 17 residues. The germline V and J ends were trimmed by 1 base and 1 base, with 16 bases remaining between them. CDR3 nucleotide sequence: TGTGCCAGCAGTGAATTAGGAGGGTCTAGCACCCAAGAGACCCAGTACTTC. This encodes CASSELGGSSTQETQYF.

The chain joins TRBV11-2 to TRBJ2-1; the D is unclear. The CDR3 is 14 residues long. Germline V gene lookup returns CDR1 SGHAT and CDR2 FQNNGV. V dropped 4 bases and J dropped 4 bases, with 11 bases sitting between them. CDR3: CASSSGAGYNEQFF. The CDR3 DNA follows: TGTGCCAGCAGCTCAGGTGCCGGGTACAATGAGCAGTTCTTC.

This clonotype was observed many times. The chain links TRBV12-3 or TRBV12-4 to TRBJ1-1, with 7 bases that match TRBD1. V lost 6 bases and J lost 6; bases outside the gene matches: 10. The CDR3 is 14 residues long. CDR3 sequence (DNA): TGTGCCAGCAGGGCCGCGGGACAGCGCTCTGAAGCTTTCTTT. This encodes CASRAAGQRSEAFF.

This clonotype was recorded at least ten times. This sequence joins TRBV18 and TRBJ1-4; D is undetermined. Per the germline V gene, CDR1 is KGHSH and CDR2 is LQKENI. This CDR3 has 14 amino acids. The V end lost 4 bases, the J end lost 5 bases, and 11 bases lay between the germline ends. In DNA, the CDR3 is TGTGCCAGCTCACTCCTTCGCGGAAATGAAAAACTGTTTTTT. The encoded protein is CASSLLRGNEKLFF.

This clonotype came up many times. The chain combines TRBV14 with TRBJ1-2; possible D gene TRBD1, 6 bases. The CDR3 spans 13 residues. Trimming removed 4 bases at V and 4 bases at J, with 10 bases between. Germline CDR1 and CDR2: SGHDN and FVKESK. In nucleotides, the CDR3 is TGTGCCAGCAGCCCCGGGACATTCTATGGCTACACCTTC. It translates to CASSPGTFYGYTF.

At least ten counts were recorded for this clonotype. The chain employs TRBV20-1 and TRBJ1-5; no definite D call. V lost 6 bases, J lost 3 bases, and 9 bases lay in between. The CDR3 covers 12 residues. The germline CDR1 and CDR2 sequences are DFQATT and SNEGSKA (reference sequence). The CDR3 here is CSASGSNQPQHF. DNA of the CDR3: TGCAGTGCATCGGGGTCCAATCAGCCCCAGCATTTT.

Ten or more counts support this clonotype. The chain carries TRBV6-6 and TRBJ2-3; D may be TRBD2 (5 bases). The CDR3 has 15 amino acids. Deletions cut 6 bases from V and 0 bases from J, with 13 bases between. Per the germline V gene, CDR1 is MNHNY and CDR2 is SVGAGI (reference sequence). CDR3: CASSPARVSTDTQYF. CDR3 nucleotide sequence: TGTGCCAGCAGCCCCGCGAGGGTCAGCACAGATACGCAGTATTTT.

This clonotype was observed many times. V gene TRBV12-2 combines with J gene TRBJ2-1; the D segment call TRBD2 is taken from the table without a DNA check. TRBV12-2 constitutes a pseudogene. The CDR3 spans 13 residues. Here the CDR3 reads CASRSTSSNGQFF. In DNA form, the CDR3 reads TGTGCAAGTCGTTCGACTAGTTCCAACGGGCAGTTCTTC.

This clonotype appeared many times. The chain combines TRBV20-1 with TRBJ2-3, with 8 bases matching TRBD2. Unmatched junction bases numbered 5, after V lost 5 bases and J lost 1 base. The CDR3 contains 14 residues. CDR1 is DFQATT, CDR2 SNEGSKA, per germline (reference sequence). CDR3 in DNA: TGCAGTGCTGGCCGGACTAGCCGCACAGATACGCAGTATTTT. This gives the protein CSAGRTSRTDTQYF.

This clonotype was counted at least ten times. The chain carries TRBV28 and TRBJ1-5; 7 bases fit TRBD1. The CDR3 sequence is 14 residues long. Germline CDR1 and CDR2: MDHEN and SYDVKM. Trimming removed 5 bases from V and 1 base from J; junction bases left unmatched: 2. The CDR3 DNA is TGTGCCAGCAGTCCCAGGGGGAGCAATCAGCCCCAGCATTTT. Translation: CASSPRGSNQPQHF.

The V gene is TRBV30, the J gene TRBJ2-7; D possibly corresponds to TRBD1 (5 bases). The V and J ends lost 0 bases and 7 bases respectively, with 13 bases between them. The CDR3 has 13 residues. CDR1 GTSNPN and CDR2 SVGIG come from the germline V gene (reference sequence). CDR3 in DNA: TGTGCCTGGAGTGTACTCGACAGTGGTGAGCAGTACTTC. Encoded protein: CAWSVLDSGEQYF.

This clonotype was detected many times. V is TRBV19 and J is TRBJ2-3; tentatively, D is TRBD1 (5 bases). The CDR3 sequence is 15 residues long. Trimming left V 2 bases short and J 4 bases short, with 13 bases between. The germline gives CDR1 LNHDA, CDR2 SQIVND (reference sequence). The CDR3 spells CASSILEAGSDTQYF. The CDR3 bases are TGTGCCAGTAGTATACTAGAGGCAGGGTCAGATACGCAGTATTTT.

This clonotype has a count of ten or more. The chain combines TRBV7-2 with TRBJ2-1; 11 bases fit TRBD2. The CDR3 runs to 15 residues. Per the germline V gene, CDR1 is SGHTA and CDR2 is FQGNSA. Unmatched junction bases numbered 9, after V lost 5 bases and J lost 9 bases. As DNA, the CDR3 is TGTGCCAGCAGCCCGCGAGTAGCGGGGGGGAGTGAGCAGTTCTTC. Amino acids: CASSPRVAGGSEQFF.

In this sample, this clonotype turned up many times. The V gene is TRBV7-6, the J gene TRBJ2-1; 14 bases line up with TRBD2. The CDR3 sequence is 16 residues long. Trimming cost V 5 bases and J 5 bases; bases outside gene matches: 5. Germline CDR1 SGHVS, CDR2 FNYEAQ. CDR3 sequence: CASSLGLAGGHNEQFF. The CDR3 DNA reads as TGTGCCAGCAGCCTAGGACTAGCGGGGGGCCACAATGAGCAGTTCTTC.

This clonotype was seen ten or more times. The gene calls are TRBV24-1 and TRBJ1-1; D is perhaps TRBD1 (5 bases). This CDR3 comprises 11 residues. Germline loops: CDR1 KGHDR, CDR2 SFDVKD. V was cut by 6 bases and J by 5 bases, with 6 bases left in between. The CDR3 DNA follows: TGTGCCACCAGTCGGGGGACTGAAGCTTTCTTT. Encoded protein: CATSRGTEAFF.

This clonotype was observed at least ten times. V and J are TRBV29-1 and TRBJ2-1, with TRBD1 identical over 9 bases. The CDR3 sequence is 17 residues long. Losses at the gene ends were 4 bases for V and 3 bases for J; bases not matched to a gene: 13. Looked up from germline, CDR1 is SQVTM and CDR2 is ANQGSEA. The CDR3: CSVGGPRDRVNYNEQFF. Here the CDR3 DNA reads TGCAGCGTTGGGGGGCCTCGGGACAGGGTCAACTACAATGAGCAGTTCTTC.

This clonotype was counted ten times or more. J is TRBJ2-5 and V is TRBV19; the D gene could be TRBD1 or TRBD2 (5 bases each). The V and J ends lost 3 bases and 4 bases respectively, with 12 bases between them. Germline values: CDR1 LNHDA, CDR2 SQIVND (reference sequence). This CDR3 has 14 amino acids. Here the CDR3 reads CASSMGPPRETQYF. DNA of the CDR3: TGTGCCAGTAGTATGGGACCTCCTAGAGAGACCCAGTACTTC. Filled out from reference TRBV19 and TRBJ2-5, the complete variable domain reads DGGITQSPKYLFRKEGQNVTLSCEQNLNHDAMYWYRQDPGQGLRLIYYSQIVNDFQKGDIAEGYSVSREKKESFPLTVTSAQKNPTAFYLCASSMGPPRETQYFGPGTRLLVL.

This clonotype was seen ten or more times. This chain links TRBV12-3 or TRBV12-4 with TRBJ2-7; the match to TRBD1 covers 7 bases. Trimming cost V 6 bases and J 4 bases; bases outside gene matches: 6. The CDR3 spans 13 residues. DNA of the CDR3: TGTGCCAGCAGCGACAGGGAGAAATACGAGCAGTACTTC. The encoded protein is CASSDREKYEQYF.

This clonotype has a count of ten or more. The V and J genes are TRBV28 and TRBJ1-5, with 10 bases that match TRBD1. With 1 base clipped from V and 4 bases from J, the junction kept 4 bases outside the gene matches. CDR3 length equals 16 residues. The germline gives CDR1 MDHEN, CDR2 SYDVKM. CDR3 sequence: CASSLFPGQGNQPQHF. CDR3 DNA sequence: TGTGCCAGCAGTTTATTCCCGGGACAGGGGAATCAGCCCCAGCATTTT.